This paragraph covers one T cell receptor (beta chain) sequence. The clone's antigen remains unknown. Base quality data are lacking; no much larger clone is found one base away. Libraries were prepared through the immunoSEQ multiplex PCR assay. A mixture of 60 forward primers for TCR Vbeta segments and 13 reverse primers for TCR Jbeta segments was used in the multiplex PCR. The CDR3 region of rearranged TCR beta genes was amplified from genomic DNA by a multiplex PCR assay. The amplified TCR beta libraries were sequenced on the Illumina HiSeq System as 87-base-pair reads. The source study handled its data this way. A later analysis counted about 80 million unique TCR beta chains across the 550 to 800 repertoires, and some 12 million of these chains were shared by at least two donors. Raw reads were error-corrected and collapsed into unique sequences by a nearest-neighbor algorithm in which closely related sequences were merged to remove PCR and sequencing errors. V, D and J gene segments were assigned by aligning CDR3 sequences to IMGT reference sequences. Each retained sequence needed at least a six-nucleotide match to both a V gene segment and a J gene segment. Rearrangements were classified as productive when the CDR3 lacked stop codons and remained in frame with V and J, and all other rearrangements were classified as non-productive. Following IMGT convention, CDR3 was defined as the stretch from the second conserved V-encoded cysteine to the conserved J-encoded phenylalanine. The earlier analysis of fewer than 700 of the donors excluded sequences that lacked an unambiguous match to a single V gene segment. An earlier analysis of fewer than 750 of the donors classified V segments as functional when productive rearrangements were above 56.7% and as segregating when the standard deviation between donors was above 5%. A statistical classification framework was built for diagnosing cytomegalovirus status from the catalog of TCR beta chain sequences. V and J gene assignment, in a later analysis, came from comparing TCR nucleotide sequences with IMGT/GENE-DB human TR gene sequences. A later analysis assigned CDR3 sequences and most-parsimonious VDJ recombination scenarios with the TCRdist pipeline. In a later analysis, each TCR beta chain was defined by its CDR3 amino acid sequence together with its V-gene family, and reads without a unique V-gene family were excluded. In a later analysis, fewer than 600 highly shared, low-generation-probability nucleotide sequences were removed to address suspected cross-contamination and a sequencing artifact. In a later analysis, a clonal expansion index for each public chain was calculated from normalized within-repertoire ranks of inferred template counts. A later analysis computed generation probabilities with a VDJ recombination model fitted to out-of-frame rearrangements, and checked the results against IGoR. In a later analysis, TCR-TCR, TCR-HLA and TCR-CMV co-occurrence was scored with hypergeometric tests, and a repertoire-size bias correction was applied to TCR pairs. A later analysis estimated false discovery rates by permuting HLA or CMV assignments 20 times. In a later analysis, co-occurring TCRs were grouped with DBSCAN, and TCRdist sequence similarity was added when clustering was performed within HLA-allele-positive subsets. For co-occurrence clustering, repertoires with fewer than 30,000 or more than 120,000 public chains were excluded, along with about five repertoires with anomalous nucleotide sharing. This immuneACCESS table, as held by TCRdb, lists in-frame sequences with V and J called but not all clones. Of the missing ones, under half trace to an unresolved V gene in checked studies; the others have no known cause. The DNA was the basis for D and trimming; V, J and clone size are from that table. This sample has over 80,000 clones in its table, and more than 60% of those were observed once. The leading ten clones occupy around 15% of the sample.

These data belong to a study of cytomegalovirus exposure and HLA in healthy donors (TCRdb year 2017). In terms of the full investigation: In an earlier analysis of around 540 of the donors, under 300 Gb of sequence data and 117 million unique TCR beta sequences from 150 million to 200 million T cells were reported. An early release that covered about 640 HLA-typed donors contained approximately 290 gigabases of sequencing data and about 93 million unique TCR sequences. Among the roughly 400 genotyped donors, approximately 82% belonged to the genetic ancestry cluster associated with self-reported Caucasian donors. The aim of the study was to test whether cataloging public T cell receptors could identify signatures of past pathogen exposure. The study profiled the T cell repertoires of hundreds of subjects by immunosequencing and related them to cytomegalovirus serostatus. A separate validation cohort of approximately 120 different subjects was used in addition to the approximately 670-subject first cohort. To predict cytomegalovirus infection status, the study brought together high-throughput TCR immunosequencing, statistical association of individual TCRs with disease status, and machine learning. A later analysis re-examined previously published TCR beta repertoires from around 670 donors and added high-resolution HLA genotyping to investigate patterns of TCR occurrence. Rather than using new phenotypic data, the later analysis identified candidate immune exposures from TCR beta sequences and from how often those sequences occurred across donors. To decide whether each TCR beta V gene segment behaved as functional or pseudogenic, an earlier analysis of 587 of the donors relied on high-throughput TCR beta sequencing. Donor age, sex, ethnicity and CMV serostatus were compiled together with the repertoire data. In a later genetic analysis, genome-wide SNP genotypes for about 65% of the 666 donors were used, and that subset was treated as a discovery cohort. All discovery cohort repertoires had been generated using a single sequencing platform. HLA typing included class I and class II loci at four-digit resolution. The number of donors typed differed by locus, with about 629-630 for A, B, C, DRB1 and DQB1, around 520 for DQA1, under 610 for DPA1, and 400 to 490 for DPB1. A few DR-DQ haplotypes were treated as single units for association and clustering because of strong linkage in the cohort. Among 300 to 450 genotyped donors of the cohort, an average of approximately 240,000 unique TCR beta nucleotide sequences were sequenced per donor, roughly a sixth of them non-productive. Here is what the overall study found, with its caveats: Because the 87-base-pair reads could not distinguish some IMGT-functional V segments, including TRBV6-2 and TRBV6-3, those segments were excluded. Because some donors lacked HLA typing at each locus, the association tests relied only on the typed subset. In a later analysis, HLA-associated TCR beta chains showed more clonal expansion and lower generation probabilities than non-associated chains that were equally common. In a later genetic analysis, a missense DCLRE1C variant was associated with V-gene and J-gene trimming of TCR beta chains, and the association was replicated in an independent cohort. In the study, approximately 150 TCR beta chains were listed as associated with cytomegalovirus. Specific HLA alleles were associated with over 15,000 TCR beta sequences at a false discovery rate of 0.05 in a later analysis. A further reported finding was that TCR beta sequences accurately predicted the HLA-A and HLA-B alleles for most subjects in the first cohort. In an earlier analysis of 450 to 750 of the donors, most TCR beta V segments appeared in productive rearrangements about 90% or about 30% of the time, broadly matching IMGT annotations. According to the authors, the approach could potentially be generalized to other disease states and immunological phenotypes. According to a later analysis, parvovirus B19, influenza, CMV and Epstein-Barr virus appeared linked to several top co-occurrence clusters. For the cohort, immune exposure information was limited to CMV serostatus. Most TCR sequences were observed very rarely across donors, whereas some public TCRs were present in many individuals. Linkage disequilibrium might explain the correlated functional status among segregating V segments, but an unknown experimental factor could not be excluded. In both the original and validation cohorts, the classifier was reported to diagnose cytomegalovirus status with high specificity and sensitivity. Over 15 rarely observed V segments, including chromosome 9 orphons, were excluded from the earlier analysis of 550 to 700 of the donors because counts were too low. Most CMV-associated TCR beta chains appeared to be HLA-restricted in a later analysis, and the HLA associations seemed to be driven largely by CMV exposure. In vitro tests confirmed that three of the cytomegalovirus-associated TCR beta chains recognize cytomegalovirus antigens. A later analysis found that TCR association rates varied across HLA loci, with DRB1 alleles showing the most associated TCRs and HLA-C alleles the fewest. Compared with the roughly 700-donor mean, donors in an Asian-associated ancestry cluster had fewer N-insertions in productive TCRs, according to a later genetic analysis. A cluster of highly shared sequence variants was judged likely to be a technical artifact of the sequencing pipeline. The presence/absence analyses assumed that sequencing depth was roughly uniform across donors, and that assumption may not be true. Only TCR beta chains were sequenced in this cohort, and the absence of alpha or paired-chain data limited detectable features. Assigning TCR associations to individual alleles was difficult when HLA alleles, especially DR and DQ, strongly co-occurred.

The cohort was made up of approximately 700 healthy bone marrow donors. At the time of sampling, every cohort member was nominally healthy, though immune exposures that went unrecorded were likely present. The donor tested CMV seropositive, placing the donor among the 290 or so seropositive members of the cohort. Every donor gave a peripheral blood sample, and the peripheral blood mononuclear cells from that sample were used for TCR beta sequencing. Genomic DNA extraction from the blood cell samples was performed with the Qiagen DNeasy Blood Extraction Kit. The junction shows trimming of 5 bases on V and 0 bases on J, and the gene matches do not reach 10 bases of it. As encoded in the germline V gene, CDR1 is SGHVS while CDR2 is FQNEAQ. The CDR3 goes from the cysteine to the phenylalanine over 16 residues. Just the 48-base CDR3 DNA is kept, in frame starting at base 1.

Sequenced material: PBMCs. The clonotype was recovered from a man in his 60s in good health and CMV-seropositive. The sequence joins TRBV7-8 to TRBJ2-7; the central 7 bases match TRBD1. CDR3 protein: CASSPVTGAISYEQYF. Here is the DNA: TGTGCCAGCAGCCCAGTCACAGGGGCCATCTCCTACGAGCAGTACTTC.